This entry describes one T cell receptor beta chain. Here immunoSEQ multiplex PCR was the method, and the copy in TCRdb shows in-frame clones only, minus some. Altogether around 100,000 clones are present, approximately 86% being singletons, with the ten largest covering roughly 1.7%. This specimen comes from a study of blood T cell repertoires in COVID-19. The CDR3 runs 14 residues. Looked up from germline, CDR1 is SGHTA and CDR2 is FQGNSA. V was trimmed by 5 bases and J by 8 bases, leaving 18 bases between them. The clonotype originates from an elderly man with acute or convalescent COVID-19. The chain employs TRBV7-2 and TRBJ1-2, with a weak D call TRBD1 (5 bases). The sample taken for sequencing was peripheral blood. CDR3 in DNA: TGTGCCAGCAGCCCCGACGTTACAGGCCGCGGCTACACCTTC. This sequence encodes CASSPDVTGRGYTF. Full variable domain (missing parts from reference TRBV7-2 and TRBJ1-2): GAGVSQSPSNKVTEKGKDVELRCDPISGHTALYWYRQSLGQGLEFLIYFQGNSAPDKSGLPSDRFSAERTGGSVSTLTIQRTQQEDSAVYLCASSPDVTGRGYTFGSGTRLTVV.